This TCR beta chain was recovered during a study of shared clonotypes between healthy human individuals. General study findings and limits: Rarefaction showed that sequencing of sorted subsets was incomplete (despite large depth). Generation probability values for non-shared clonotypes were lower than those for clonotypes shared by all four donors.

To note about this clone: The antigen remains unidentified.

Positively selected for CCR7, the CD45RO-negative cells used as naive CD8 cells excluded terminally differentiated effector memory CD45RA+ cells. Clones were read by immunoSEQ multiplex PCR, and TCRdb kept only the in-frame ones, dropping some. This sample has some 2.1 million clones, with 85% to 95% found just once. CDR1 SGHNT and CDR2 YYREEE come from the germline V gene (reference sequence). The CDR3 runs 14 residues. Deletions cut 2 bases from V and 4 bases from J, with 9 bases between. The chain carries TRBV5-4 and TRBJ2-2, with D maybe TRBD2 (5 bases). Sequencing input: naive CD8+ T cells sorted from blood. The clonotype was recovered from a man aged 18-30 years in good health. The CDR3: CASSFGVGTGELFF. The CDR3 DNA sequence: TGTGCCAGCAGCTTCGGGGTAGGCACCGGGGAGCTGTTTTTT.